Listed below are T cell receptor beta chains from one sample, sequenced in a study of technical replicates of blood from four donors. Sequenced by immunoSEQ multiplex PCR; TCRdb stores in-frame clones only, minus some. The sample lists under 95,000 clones, around 94% seen once, with around 0.25% in the top ten. Sequences were obtained from T cells isolated from PBMCs. The receptor set was obtained from a human donor in good health. Both conserved end residues are part of each CDR3. The D gene is left open where the match is weak. Where a row states a size, it is once, few, many or the class of an expanded clone; other rows omit it.

V gene	D gene	clone size	J gene	CDR3 DNA	CDR3 protein
TRBV6-4	-	-	TRBJ1-1	TGTGCCAGCAGTGACAGACTCGGGGGGGCTTTCTTT	CASSDRLGGAFF
TRBV5-1	-	-	TRBJ2-7	TGCGCCAGCAGCTTAGATCAGGGGTACTCCTACGAGCAGTACTTC	CASSLDQGYSYEQYF
TRBV20-1	TRBD1	-	TRBJ1-1	TGCAGTGCCAAGGGGGCAGCGGAAGCTTTCTTT	CSAKGAAEAFF
TRBV28	-	-	TRBJ1-3	TGTGCCAGCAGTTTAGGCGGGGTTCTCTCTGGAAACACCATATATTTT	CASSLGGVLSGNTIYF
TRBV10-3	-	-	TRBJ2-5	TGTGCCATCAGTGAGTCGAGACCCGGGGTCCCGGCGGGTGGAGAGACCCAGTACTTC	CAISESRPGVPAGGETQYF
TRBV15	TRBD1	-	TRBJ1-1	TGTGCCACCAGCAGAGATTTGGGACAGACGAACACTGAAGCTTTCTTT	CATSRDLGQTNTEAFF
TRBV5-1	TRBD1	-	TRBJ1-6	TGCGCCAGCAGCTTGGGGGACAGGGACCGGAAATCACCCCTCCACTTT	CASSLGDRDRKSPLHF
TRBV18	-	-	TRBJ1-1	TGTGCCAGCTCTTATGCGGGGAGAGGGACCACTGAAGCTTTCTTT	CASSYAGRGTTEAFF
TRBV4-1	-	once	TRBJ2-5	TGCGCCAGCAGCCGCCGGGGAAAAGAGACCCAGTACTTC	CASSRRGKETQYF
TRBV7-8	TRBD1	once	TRBJ2-7	TGTGCCAGCAGCTTAAGGGGGCTTGGGGGGCAGTACTTC	CASSLRGLGGQYF
TRBV9	-	once	TRBJ1-3	TGTGCCAGCAGCGTAGCCAAATCGAGGGGGATGGGAAACACCATATATTTT	CASSVAKSRGMGNTIYF
TRBV7-9	TRBD2	-	TRBJ2-3	TGTGCCAGCACGTACGCGGGGCTAGCGGGGGCGGTAGATACGCAGTATTTT	CASTYAGLAGAVDTQYF
TRBV30	TRBD1	-	TRBJ2-3	TGTGCCTGGAGTCAAACAGGGGGCGCAGATACGCAGTATTTT	CAWSQTGGADTQYF
TRBV9	TRBD2	-	TRBJ2-4	TGTGCCAGCAGCGAGACTAGCGGGGGGATAGCCAAAAACATTCAGTACTTC	CASSETSGGIAKNIQYF
TRBV13	TRBD2	-	TRBJ2-2	TGTGCCAGCAGCCCACCGACCGGGACTAGCGGATTTTTAACCGGGGAGCTGTTTTTT	CASSPPTGTSGFLTGELFF
TRBV27	-	-	TRBJ1-3	TGTGCCAGCAGTTCTACCTCCTTTACAGTCGGAAACACCATATATTTT	CASSSTSFTVGNTIYF
TRBV5-1	-	-	TRBJ2-7	TGCGCCAGCAGCCAAGGGGCGGAGCAGTACTTC	CASSQGAEQYF
TRBV5-6	-	-	TRBJ2-7	TGTGCCAGCAGCTCCCCCCCCTACGCCTCCTACGAGCAGTACTTC	CASSSPPYASYEQYF
TRBV7-2	-	-	TRBJ1-2	TGTGCCAGCAGCTTTCCGGGACTTAATAACTATGGCTACACCTTC	CASSFPGLNNYGYTF
TRBV4-1	-	-	TRBJ2-1	TGCGCCAGCAGATGGGCGGGGCGGGACAATGAGCAGTTCTTC	CASRWAGRDNEQFF
TRBV5-1	-	-	TRBJ2-1	TGCGCCAGCAGCTTGTGGAGGGTCAATGAGCAGTTCTTC	CASSLWRVNEQFF
TRBV5-1	-	-	TRBJ2-3	TGCGCCAGCAGCTTGGGACAGCCAACGGGAGATACGCAGTATTTT	CASSLGQPTGDTQYF